The clone carrying this TCR beta chain was recorded a few times. J was trimmed by 6 bases and V by 3 bases; bases with no gene match: 10. The CDR3 consists of 15 residues. Looked up from germline, CDR1 is SGHNT and CDR2 is YYREEE (reference sequence). These data come from a study of OX40 agonist ivuxolimab in advanced cancers. Profiled with immunoSEQ multiplex PCR; TCRdb holds only in-frame clones, not every one. There are roughly 19,000 clones in the sample; approximately 83% occur only once, and 3.8% lies in the top ten. The source material was CD4+ or CD8+ T cells sorted from blood, sampled in a trial of the OX40 agonist ivuxolimab. The receptor was derived from an adult with an advanced solid tumor such as melanoma, head and neck, liver or kidney cancer. The chain links TRBV5-4 to TRBJ2-3; 7 bases map to TRBD2. The CDR3 DNA sequence: TGTGCCAGCAGCTCACGCGGGAGTCTCGCGGATACGCAGTATTTT. Protein sequence: CASSSRGSLADTQYF.